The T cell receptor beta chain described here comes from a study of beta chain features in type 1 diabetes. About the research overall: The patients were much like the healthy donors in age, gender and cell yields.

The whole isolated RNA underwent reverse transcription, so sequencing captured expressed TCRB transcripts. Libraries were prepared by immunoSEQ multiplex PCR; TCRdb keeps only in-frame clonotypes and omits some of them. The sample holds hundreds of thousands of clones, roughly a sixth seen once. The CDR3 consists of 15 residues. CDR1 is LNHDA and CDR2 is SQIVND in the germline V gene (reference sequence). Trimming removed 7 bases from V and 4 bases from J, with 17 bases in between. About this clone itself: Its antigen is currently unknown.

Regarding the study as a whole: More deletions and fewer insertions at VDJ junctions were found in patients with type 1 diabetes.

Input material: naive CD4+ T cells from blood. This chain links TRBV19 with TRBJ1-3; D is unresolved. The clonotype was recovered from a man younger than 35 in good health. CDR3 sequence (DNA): TGTGCCAGTACCGATGCGGGCCGCGGAGGAAACACCATATATTTT. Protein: CASTDAGRGGNTIYF.